A selection of T cell receptor beta chains follows, all from one sample in a study of beta chain features in type 1 diabetes. Profiled with immunoSEQ multiplex PCR; TCRdb holds only in-frame clones, not every one. Of around 150,000 clones listed, 8.5% to 10% are singletons. Sequencing input: central memory CD4+ T cells from blood. Every receptor here comes from a woman aged 25 to 39 with type 1 diabetes. CDR3s include the opening cysteine and the closing phenylalanine or tryptophan. Each record gives: clone size, J gene, V gene, D gene, CDR3 DNA, CDR3 protein. D genes are given only for firm matches. Clone size, where shown, is once, few, many, or a class for clones that have expanded.

abundance: .; j_gene: TRBJ2-1; v_gene: TRBV23-1; d_gene: TRBD2; CDR3nt: TGCGCCAGCAGTCAATACCGTAATATAGCGGGAGGAGGATCTGAGCAGTTCTTC; CDR3aa: CASSQYRNIAGGGSEQFF
abundance: .; j_gene: TRBJ2-7; v_gene: TRBV14; d_gene: .; CDR3nt: TGTGCCAGCAGCCAAACTTACGAGCAGTACTTC; CDR3aa: CASSQTYEQYF
abundance: .; j_gene: TRBJ2-6; v_gene: TRBV7-9; d_gene: .; CDR3nt: TGTGCCAGCAGACCGGGCTCTGGGGCCAACGTCCTGACTTTC; CDR3aa: CASRPGSGANVLTF
abundance: .; j_gene: TRBJ2-3; v_gene: TRBV19; d_gene: TRBD2; CDR3nt: TGTGCCAGTAGGGCGAGCGGGATCCGCACAGATACGCAGTATTTT; CDR3aa: CASRASGIRTDTQYF
abundance: .; j_gene: TRBJ1-4; v_gene: TRBV14; d_gene: TRBD1; CDR3nt: TGTGCCAGCAGCCAAGCGTTAGGGGGCGGCGAAAAACTGTTTTTT; CDR3aa: CASSQALGGGEKLFF
abundance: few; j_gene: TRBJ2-5; v_gene: TRBV18; d_gene: TRBD2; CDR3nt: TGTGCCAGCTCACTTCGGCGGTTAAGGACTAGCGGGAGAGAGACCCAGTACTTC; CDR3aa: CASSLRRLRTSGRETQYF
abundance: .; j_gene: TRBJ1-1; v_gene: TRBV5-4; d_gene: .; CDR3nt: TGTGCCAGCAGCTGGCCACAGGGCCCCGCTATCGCTGAAGCTTTCTTT; CDR3aa: CASSWPQGPAIAEAFF
abundance: .; j_gene: TRBJ2-5; v_gene: TRBV6-5; d_gene: TRBD1; CDR3nt: TGTGCCAGCAGTTATGCCGCAGGGGGCACAGAGACCCAGTACTTC; CDR3aa: CASSYAAGGTETQYF
abundance: .; j_gene: TRBJ1-1; v_gene: TRBV6-5; d_gene: .; CDR3nt: TGTGCCATCAGTGGGAGAGAGCCGAACACTGAAGCTTTCTTT; CDR3aa: CAISGREPNTEAFF
abundance: .; j_gene: TRBJ2-1; v_gene: TRBV9; d_gene: .; CDR3nt: TGTGCCAGCAGCGTATCGGCTAGCGTGGCCTACAATGAGCAGTTCTTC; CDR3aa: CASSVSASVAYNEQFF
abundance: few; j_gene: TRBJ2-7; v_gene: TRBV6-6; d_gene: TRBD2; CDR3nt: TGTGCCAGCGAAGCGGGGACCGCTCAATCCTACGAGCAGTACTTC; CDR3aa: CASEAGTAQSYEQYF
abundance: few; j_gene: TRBJ2-5; v_gene: TRBV9; d_gene: TRBD1; CDR3nt: TGTGCCAGCAGCGTAGAGGGCCGGGACAGAGAGACCCAGTACTTC; CDR3aa: CASSVEGRDRETQYF
abundance: few; j_gene: TRBJ2-2; v_gene: TRBV7-9; d_gene: .; CDR3nt: TGTGCCAGCAGCTTAGGACAGGTGACCACCGGGGAGCTGTTTTTT; CDR3aa: CASSLGQVTTGELFF
abundance: .; j_gene: TRBJ1-5; v_gene: TRBV30; d_gene: .; CDR3nt: TGTGCCTGGAGTAAGGAGGGAAATCAGCCCCAGCATTTT; CDR3aa: CAWSKEGNQPQHF
abundance: .; j_gene: TRBJ2-1; v_gene: TRBV29-1; d_gene: TRBD2; CDR3nt: TGCAGCGTTGAGGAAATTTCGACGGGACTACCAGACAATGAGCAGTTCTTC; CDR3aa: CSVEEISTGLPDNEQFF
abundance: .; j_gene: TRBJ2-1; v_gene: TRBV7-8; d_gene: TRBD2; CDR3nt: TGTGCCAGCAGCTTCGGGACTAGCGCTTACAATGAGCAGTTCTTC; CDR3aa: CASSFGTSAYNEQFF
abundance: few; j_gene: TRBJ1-1; v_gene: TRBV20-1; d_gene: .; CDR3nt: TGCAGTGCTCCGAGGACAGATGAAGCTTTCTTT; CDR3aa: CSAPRTDEAFF
abundance: few; j_gene: TRBJ2-7; v_gene: TRBV19; d_gene: .; CDR3nt: TGTGCCAGTAGTAAGGATGCGGGCTACGAGCAGTACTTC; CDR3aa: CASSKDAGYEQYF
abundance: .; j_gene: TRBJ2-5; v_gene: TRBV6-6; d_gene: .; CDR3nt: TGTGCCAGCAGTTACTCGAAGCCCCCTGAGACCCAGTACTTC; CDR3aa: CASSYSKPPETQYF
abundance: few; j_gene: TRBJ2-7; v_gene: TRBV5-3; d_gene: .; CDR3nt: TGTGCCAGAAGCTTGGAACACCGCCGCGAGCAGTACTTC; CDR3aa: CARSLEHRREQYF
abundance: .; j_gene: TRBJ2-5; v_gene: TRBV6-6; d_gene: TRBD2; CDR3nt: TGTGCCAGCAGGACTAGCGGGATCCAAGAGACCCAGTACTTC; CDR3aa: CASRTSGIQETQYF
abundance: few; j_gene: TRBJ2-1; v_gene: TRBV7-9; d_gene: .; CDR3nt: TGTGCCAGCAGCCTCCCCAGCGTTGAGCAGTTCTTC; CDR3aa: CASSLPSVEQFF
abundance: few; j_gene: TRBJ2-7; v_gene: TRBV6-1; d_gene: .; CDR3nt: TGTGCCAGCCGCGGAGGGGTTCGCTACGAGCAGTACTTC; CDR3aa: CASRGGVRYEQYF
abundance: .; j_gene: TRBJ1-5; v_gene: TRBV28; d_gene: .; CDR3nt: TGTGCCAGCAGCCCGGGACTGATTAATCAGCCCCAGCATTTT; CDR3aa: CASSPGLINQPQHF
abundance: .; j_gene: TRBJ1-5; v_gene: TRBV30; d_gene: .; CDR3nt: TGTGCCTGGAGTGTAGGGAGTGAGCAGCCCCAGCATTTT; CDR3aa: CAWSVGSEQPQHF
abundance: .; j_gene: TRBJ2-2; v_gene: TRBV18; d_gene: .; CDR3nt: TGTGCCAGCTCACCTCGGGCGGGACCGAACACCGGGGAGCTGTTTTTT; CDR3aa: CASSPRAGPNTGELFF
abundance: .; j_gene: TRBJ2-1; v_gene: TRBV7-3; d_gene: TRBD2; CDR3nt: TGTGCCAGCAGCTTAACCAGGACTAGCGGGAGGGCCGGGCAGTTCTTC; CDR3aa: CASSLTRTSGRAGQFF
abundance: .; j_gene: TRBJ1-4; v_gene: TRBV4-2; d_gene: TRBD1; CDR3nt: TGTGCCAGCAGCCAAGTCGGGACAGCGAGTGAAAAACTGTTTTTT; CDR3aa: CASSQVGTASEKLFF
abundance: few; j_gene: TRBJ2-5; v_gene: TRBV27; d_gene: .; CDR3nt: TGTGCCAGCAGTTTATGGAGGGGAGAGACCCAGTACTTC; CDR3aa: CASSLWRGETQYF
abundance: few; j_gene: TRBJ2-1; v_gene: TRBV7-3; d_gene: TRBD2; CDR3nt: TGTGCCAGCAGCCGAGGAGGGCCGGGACTAGCGGTATACAATGAGCAGTTCTTC; CDR3aa: CASSRGGPGLAVYNEQFF
abundance: .; j_gene: TRBJ2-6; v_gene: TRBV7-2; d_gene: .; CDR3nt: TGTGCCAGCAGCTCGATCCGCACAGGTTCCGGGGCCAACGTCCTGACTTTC; CDR3aa: CASSSIRTGSGANVLTF
abundance: few; j_gene: TRBJ2-2; v_gene: TRBV2; d_gene: TRBD1; CDR3nt: TGTGCCAGCAGTCGGGACAGGCGGCATCCCGGGGAGCTGTTTTTT; CDR3aa: CASSRDRRHPGELFF
abundance: few; j_gene: TRBJ2-5; v_gene: TRBV29-1; d_gene: .; CDR3nt: TGCAGCGTTGGGCAATCCGCGGCGTACCAAGAGACCCAGTACTTC; CDR3aa: CSVGQSAAYQETQYF
abundance: .; j_gene: TRBJ2-7; v_gene: TRBV5-4; d_gene: TRBD2; CDR3nt: TGTGCCAGCAGCAGGGGACTAGCGGGCGACGAGCAGTACTTC; CDR3aa: CASSRGLAGDEQYF
abundance: few; j_gene: TRBJ2-3; v_gene: TRBV14; d_gene: .; CDR3nt: TGTGCCAGCAGCAACACGGGACTTAGCACAGATACGCAGTATTTT; CDR3aa: CASSNTGLSTDTQYF
abundance: few; j_gene: TRBJ2-7; v_gene: TRBV19; d_gene: .; CDR3nt: TGTGCCAGTAGCCCCGGGGACTCTAGCTCCTACGAGCAGTACTTC; CDR3aa: CASSPGDSSSYEQYF
abundance: .; j_gene: TRBJ2-3; v_gene: TRBV2; d_gene: .; CDR3nt: TGTGCCAGCAGTGAATTGATTGCGGCGCAGTATTTT; CDR3aa: CASSELIAAQYF
abundance: few; j_gene: TRBJ1-4; v_gene: TRBV15; d_gene: TRBD1; CDR3nt: TGTGCCACCAGCCTAGGACCAGGGGGCCGGGGCGAAAAACTGTTTTTT; CDR3aa: CATSLGPGGRGEKLFF
abundance: few; j_gene: TRBJ2-3; v_gene: TRBV18; d_gene: .; CDR3nt: TGTGCCAGCTCACCAAGGCGGGAAGGCACAGATACGCAGTATTTT; CDR3aa: CASSPRREGTDTQYF
abundance: few; j_gene: TRBJ1-1; v_gene: TRBV30; d_gene: TRBD1; CDR3nt: TGTGCCTCGCAAAGGGGGCCGGGGGACACTGAAGCTTTCTTT; CDR3aa: CASQRGPGDTEAFF
abundance: .; j_gene: TRBJ2-6; v_gene: TRBV18; d_gene: TRBD2; CDR3nt: TGTGCCAGCTCACCGGGACTAGCGGGCTCTGGGGCCAACGTCCTGACTTTC; CDR3aa: CASSPGLAGSGANVLTF
abundance: .; j_gene: TRBJ2-5; v_gene: TRBV9; d_gene: .; CDR3nt: TGTGCCAGCAGCCAGACTGAGGCGGGAGAGACCCAGTACTTC; CDR3aa: CASSQTEAGETQYF
abundance: .; j_gene: TRBJ2-5; v_gene: TRBV11-2; d_gene: .; CDR3nt: TGTGCCAGCAGCTTTATAAGGGGCGGAGAGACCCAGTACTTC; CDR3aa: CASSFIRGGETQYF
abundance: .; j_gene: TRBJ2-3; v_gene: TRBV5-4; d_gene: .; CDR3nt: TGTGCCAGCAGCCCCGGGAGTGGCGATACGCAGTATTTT; CDR3aa: CASSPGSGDTQYF
abundance: few; j_gene: TRBJ2-5; v_gene: TRBV9; d_gene: TRBD2; CDR3nt: TGTGCCAGCGGGAGGGCTAGCGGGAGACAAGAGACCCAGTACTTC; CDR3aa: CASGRASGRQETQYF